This passage covers 18 T cell receptor beta chains from one sample sequenced in a study of response to subunit inactivated influenza vaccine. TCRdb fed the RT-PCR reads into MiXCR, producing one record per CDR3 protein. The top ten clones hold 10% to 15% of a sample with over 400,000 distinct CDR3 sequences, 10% to 15% of them seen once. This sample comprised PBMCs from blood, obtained 45 days after vaccination. These receptors originate from a man aged 45-65 years who received an inactivated influenza vaccine.

This clonotype has more than one count but fewer than ten. V usage is TRBV28 and J usage is TRBJ2-1; D might be TRBD2 (5 bases). The CDR3 consists of 13 residues. CDR1 is MDHEN and CDR2 is SYDVKM in the germline V gene. V lost 2 bases and J 9 bases, leaving 11 bases between the germline ends. Here the CDR3 reads CASSLSGRSEQFF. The CDR3 DNA reads as TGTGCCAGCAGTTTAAGTGGGAGAAGTGAGCAGTTCTTC.

This clonotype was counted between two and nine times. The chain has TRBV20-1 and TRBJ1-2; D is unclear. CDR3 length: 16 amino acids. Germline CDR1 and CDR2: DFQATT and SNEGSKA (reference sequence). With 4 bases removed from V and 0 bases from J, the gap between germline ends came to 18 bases. The CDR3 loop is CSATETSWPSNYGYTF. CDR3 DNA sequence: TGCAGTGCTACCGAGACAAGTTGGCCCTCTAACTATGGCTACACCTTC.

J is TRBJ2-1 and V is TRBV6-1, with 9 bases that match TRBD2. The CDR3 is 16 residues long. Trimming at V came to 5 bases and at J to 0 bases, leaving 5 bases not matched to a gene. Germline CDR1 MNHNS, CDR2 SASEGT. DNA of the CDR3: TGTGCCAGCAGTACCCTAGCGGGAAACTCCTACAATGAGCAGTTCTTC. This translates into CASSTLAGNSYNEQFF.

The chain carries TRBV2 and TRBJ2-7; 10 bases agree with TRBD1. J gave up 7 bases and V 7 bases, and 22 bases lay outside the gene matches. There are 18 residues in the CDR3. The germline gives CDR1 SNHLY, CDR2 FYNNEI. Written as DNA, the CDR3 is TGTGCCAGCACTTTCTTCCCAAGCCCCGAGACAGGGGGCGGGGAGCAGTACTTC. It yields the protein CASTFFPSPETGGGEQYF.

This clonotype has ten or more counts. This chain joins TRBV6-5 and TRBJ2-3, with D perhaps assigned TRBD1 or TRBD2 (5 bases each). The CDR3 totals 14 residues. Germline CDR1 and CDR2: MNHEY and SVGAGI. V was trimmed by 2 bases and J by 0 bases, leaving 6 bases between them. CDR3: CASSYRGSTDTQYF. CDR3 coding DNA: TGTGCCAGCAGTTACCGGGGCAGCACAGATACGCAGTATTTT.

This clonotype was recorded many times. CDR3: CASSLGWVHEQYF. In nucleotides, the CDR3 is TGCGCCAGCAGCTTGGGGTGGGTCCACGAGCAGTACTTC. This sequence joins TRBV5-1 and TRBJ2-7; D is uncertain. The V gene lost 0 bases and the J gene lost 5 bases, with 9 bases spanning the gap. Germline CDR1 reads SGHRS; CDR2 reads YFSETQ. CDR3 length equals 13 residues.

The chain employs TRBV29-1 and TRBJ2-2; no reliable D call. CDR1 is SQVTM and CDR2 is ANQGSEA in the germline V gene. The CDR3 sequence is 13 residues long. V was trimmed by 7 bases and J by 5 bases, leaving 14 bases between them. The CDR3 here is CSASRLGTGELFF. The CDR3 DNA reads as TGCAGCGCCTCTCGACTCGGGACCGGGGAGCTGTTTTTT.

This clonotype came up a few times. The chain links TRBV5-6 to TRBJ2-7; TRBD2 matches at 10 bases. Losses at the gene ends were 1 base for V and 7 bases for J; bases not matched to a gene: 8. The CDR3 length is 15 residues. Germline V gene sequence: CDR1 SGHDT, CDR2 YYEEEE. The CDR3 reads CASSLWASGGQEQYF. In DNA form, the CDR3 reads TGTGCCAGCAGCTTGTGGGCTAGCGGGGGACAGGAGCAGTACTTC.

This chain links TRBV6-5 with TRBJ1-1, with unresolved D. Germline loops: CDR1 MNHEY, CDR2 SVGAGI. CDR3 length: 11 residues. Trimming cost V 10 bases and J 5 bases, with 11 bases left between them. In DNA, the CDR3 is TGTGCCATCCCCAAAGGGACTGAAGCTTTCTTT. Its translation is CAIPKGTEAFF.

There are many counts of this clonotype. This sequence joins TRBV29-1 and TRBJ2-1; 10 bases agree with TRBD1. The CDR3 loop spans 14 amino acids. Per germline, CDR1 SQVTM and CDR2 ANQGSEA. Trimming took 6 bases from V and 4 from J; bases not matched to a gene: 6. As DNA, the CDR3 is TGCAGCGTGGCCGGGACAGGGGCGTACAATGAGCAGTTCTTC. Amino acids: CSVAGTGAYNEQFF.

This clonotype occurred many times. The chain recombines TRBV7-2 with TRBJ2-7, with D possibly being TRBD2 (7 bases). The V gene lost 0 bases and the J gene lost 3 bases, with 15 bases spanning the gap. Germline CDR1 is SGHTA and CDR2 is FQGNSA. The CDR3 has 16 residues. The CDR3 DNA reads TGTGCCAGCAGCTTAGCGGGGAGGGGGATTGTCTACGAGCAGTACTTC. It translates to CASSLAGRGIVYEQYF.

This clonotype has just a few counts. The J gene is TRBJ2-2, the V gene TRBV4-2; 15 bases agree with TRBD2. V was clipped by 6 bases and J by 6 bases; unmatched bases: 5. The germline V gene has CDR1 LGHNA and CDR2 YNFKEQ. This CDR3 contains 16 residues. CDR3 nucleotides: TGTGCCAGCAGTAGGACTAGCGGGAGGGCCGCCGGGGAGCTGTTTTTT. Translation: CASSRTSGRAAGELFF.

This clonotype was seen more than once but under ten times. This chain uses TRBV7-2 with TRBJ2-1; 10 bases map to TRBD2. J gave up 5 bases and V 4 bases, and 5 bases lay outside the gene matches. The CDR3 extends over 15 amino acids. CDR1 is SGHTA and CDR2 is FQGNSA in the germline V gene. CDR3 bases: TGTGCCAGCAGCTCGCTAGCGGGGGTGAACAATGAGCAGTTCTTC. Translated: CASSSLAGVNNEQFF.

This clonotype appeared a few times. CDR3 region: CASSVEGTGGQPQHF. The CDR3 DNA is TGTGCCAGCAGCGTAGAAGGGACAGGCGGTCAGCCCCAGCATTTT. The gene calls are TRBV9 and TRBJ1-5, with 8 positions matching TRBD1. This CDR3 contains 15 residues. V shed 0 bases and J 6 bases; nucleotides not matched to a gene: 5. CDR1 is SGDLS and CDR2 is YYNGEE in the germline V gene.

The chain is built from TRBV20-1 and TRBJ2-2, with D hard to call. Trimming removed 5 bases from V and 2 bases from J, with 9 bases in between. CDR3 length: 13 residues. Germline V gives CDR1 DFQATT, CDR2 SNEGSKA (reference sequence). CDR3 coding DNA: TGCAGTGCTGGAAGGAAAAACACCGGGGAGCTGTTTTTT. Protein: CSAGRKNTGELFF.

This clonotype showed up many times. This rearrangement joins TRBV5-1 to TRBJ2-7; 9 positions agree with TRBD1. CDR3 length equals 14 residues. J was trimmed by 4 bases and V by 7 bases; bases with no gene match: 9. Germline CDR1 is SGHRS and CDR2 is YFSETQ. Written as DNA, the CDR3 is TGCGCCAGCGGAAGGGGGGGACAGGGATACGAGCAGTACTTC. Residues: CASGRGGQGYEQYF.

This clonotype was seen a handful of times. V gene TRBV5-1 combines with J gene TRBJ2-4; the match to TRBD1 covers 8 bases. Germline CDR1 reads SGHRS; CDR2 reads YFSETQ. V lost 3 bases, J lost 3 bases, and 5 bases stayed unmatched. The CDR3 loop spans 15 amino acids. CDR3 protein: CASSSGQGGKNIQYF. CDR3 sequence (DNA): TGCGCCAGCAGCTCTGGACAGGGAGGCAAAAACATTCAGTACTTC.

Only a few counts were recorded for this clonotype. The CDR3 reads CASSDPQLAGGGEQFF. The CDR3 DNA sequence: TGTGCCAGCAGTGACCCCCAACTAGCGGGGGGCGGAGAGCAGTTCTTC. This chain connects TRBV6-4 to TRBJ2-1; 12 bases are shared with TRBD2. Germline V gene data show CDR1 as MRHNA and CDR2 as SNTAGT. The CDR3 runs to 16 residues. V shed 2 bases and J 10 bases; nucleotides not matched to a gene: 9.